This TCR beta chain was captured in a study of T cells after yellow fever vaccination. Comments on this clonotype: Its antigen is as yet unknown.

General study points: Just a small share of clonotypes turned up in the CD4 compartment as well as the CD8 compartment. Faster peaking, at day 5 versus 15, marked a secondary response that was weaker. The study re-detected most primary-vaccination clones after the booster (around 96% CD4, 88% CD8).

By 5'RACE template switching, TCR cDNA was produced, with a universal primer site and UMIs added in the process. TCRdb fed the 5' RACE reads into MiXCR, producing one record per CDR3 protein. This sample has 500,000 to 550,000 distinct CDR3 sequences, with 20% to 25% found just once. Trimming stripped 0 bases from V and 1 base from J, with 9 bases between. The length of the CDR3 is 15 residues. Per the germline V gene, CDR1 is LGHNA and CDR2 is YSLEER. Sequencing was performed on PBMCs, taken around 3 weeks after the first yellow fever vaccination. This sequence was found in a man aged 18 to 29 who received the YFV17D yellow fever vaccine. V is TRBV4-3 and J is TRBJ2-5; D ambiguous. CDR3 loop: CASSQDFPSQETQYF. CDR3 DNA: TGCGCCAGCAGCCAAGATTTCCCCAGCCAAGAGACCCAGTACTTC.